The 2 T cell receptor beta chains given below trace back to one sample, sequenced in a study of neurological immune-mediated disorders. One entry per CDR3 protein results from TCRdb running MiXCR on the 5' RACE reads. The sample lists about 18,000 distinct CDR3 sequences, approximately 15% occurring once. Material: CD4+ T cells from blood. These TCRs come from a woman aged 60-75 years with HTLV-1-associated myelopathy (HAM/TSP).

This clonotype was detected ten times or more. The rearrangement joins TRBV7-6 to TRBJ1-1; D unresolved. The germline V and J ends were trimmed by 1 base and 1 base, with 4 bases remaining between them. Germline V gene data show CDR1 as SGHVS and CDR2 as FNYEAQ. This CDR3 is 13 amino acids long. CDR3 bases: TGTGCCAGCAGCTTAGACAGGAACACTGAAGCTTTCTTT. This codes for CASSLDRNTEAFF.

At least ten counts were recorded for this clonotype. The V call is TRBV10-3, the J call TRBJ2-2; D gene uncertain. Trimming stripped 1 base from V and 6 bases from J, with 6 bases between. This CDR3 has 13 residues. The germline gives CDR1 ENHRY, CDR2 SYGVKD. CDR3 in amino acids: CAISELVAGELFF. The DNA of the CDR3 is TGTGCCATCAGTGAGTTAGTCGCCGGGGAGCTGTTTTTT.